Presented here are 22 T cell receptor beta chains from one specimen sequenced in a study of shared clonotypes between healthy human individuals. Method: immunoSEQ multiplex PCR; TCRdb's copy keeps in-frame clones and lacks some. In the table there are under 2.5 million clones, 85% to 95% of which are singletons. The sample comprised naive CD4+ T cells from PBMCs. Subset given: CD45RA+ positively selected. Receptors were obtained from a man aged 18 to 29 in good health. Some clones in this sample may be carry-over from other donors' samples.

V gene TRBV28 combines with J gene TRBJ2-1; D possibly corresponds to TRBD2 (5 bases). The CDR3 is 17 residues long. V dropped 7 bases and J dropped 8 bases, with 27 bases sitting between them. Germline CDR1 is MDHEN and CDR2 is SYDVKM. This CDR3 is CASTTGGATEWFHEQFF. The DNA of the CDR3 is TGTGCCAGCACCACCGGAGGCGCGACTGAATGGTTCCATGAGCAGTTCTTC.

J is TRBJ2-7 and V is TRBV15; D gene unclear. V was cut by 1 base and J by 3 bases, with 7 bases left in between. The length of the CDR3 is 13 residues. In germline, CDR1 is LNHNV, CDR2 YYDKDF (reference sequence). CDR3 residues: CATSRGDDYEQYF. The DNA of the CDR3 is TGTGCCACCAGCAGAGGGGATGACTACGAGCAGTACTTC.

The rearrangement uses TRBV6-5 and TRBJ1-5; no definite D call. Deletions cut 5 bases from V and 4 bases from J, with 9 bases between. The CDR3 is 13 amino acids. Looked up from germline, CDR1 is MNHEY and CDR2 is SVGAGI. The CDR3 region has the DNA TGTGCCAGCAGTGAAAGGCAGAATCAGCCCCAGCATTTT. Its protein product is CASSERQNQPQHF.

Comments on this clone: In the same sample, other DNA sequences code for this CDR3. The rearrangement uses TRBV7-9 and TRBJ2-2; D perhaps matches TRBD2 (5 bases). The germline V and J ends were trimmed by 3 bases and 5 bases, with 7 bases remaining between them. CDR3 length equals 13 residues. Germline V CDR1 and CDR2: SEHNR, FQNEAQ (reference sequence). In DNA, the CDR3 is TGTGCCAGCAGCTTCCCGGGAACCGGGGAGCTGTTTTTT. This gives the protein CASSFPGTGELFF.

The V and J genes are TRBV5-1 and TRBJ2-3; 9 bases are a match to TRBD1. The CDR3 is 15 residues long. The J segment lost 4 bases and the V segment lost 0 bases, leaving 3 bases of the junction unmatched. The germline V gene has CDR1 SGHRS and CDR2 YFSETQ. DNA of the CDR3: TGCGCCAGCAGCTTGGGGACAGGGGCCCCAGATACGCAGTATTTT. It specifies CASSLGTGAPDTQYF. Complete variable domain (other parts from reference TRBV5-1 and TRBJ2-3): KAGVTQTPRYLIKTRGQQVTLSCSPISGHRSVSWYQQTPGQGLQFLFEYFSETQRNKGNFPGRFSGRQFSNSRSEMNVSTLELGDSALYLCASSLGTGAPDTQYFGPGTRLTVL.

The gene calls are TRBV19 and TRBJ1-1; D gene unclear. V was shortened by 6 bases and J by 1 base, with 12 bases between the two germline ends. The CDR3 is made up of 14 amino acids. Germline V gene lookup returns CDR1 LNHDA and CDR2 SQIVND (reference sequence). The CDR3 region is CASRKLETNTEAFF. In nucleotides, the CDR3 is TGTGCCAGTAGAAAACTCGAGACGAACACTGAAGCTTTCTTT.

The chain employs TRBV9 and TRBJ2-3; a weak D match, TRBD2 (5 bases). The germline CDR1 and CDR2 sequences are SGDLS and YYNGEE. V dropped 2 bases and J dropped 0 bases, with 16 bases sitting between them. CDR3 length: 17 amino acids. This CDR3 is CASSVPHRGGSTDTQYF. The CDR3, as DNA: TGTGCCAGCAGCGTCCCCCATCGCGGAGGTAGCACAGATACGCAGTATTTT.

As to this clone: One end of the junction is discordant with germline, which a read error may explain. The chain carries TRBV5-1 and TRBJ2-3, with 12 bases lining up with TRBD2. From germline, CDR1 is SGHRS and CDR2 YFSETQ. The length of the CDR3 is 14 residues. In nucleotides, the CDR3 is TGCGCCAGCAGCAAACGACTAGCGGGGGATATGCAGTATTTT. The encoded protein is CASSKRLAGDMQYF.

The rearrangement links TRBV21-1 to TRBJ1-2. TRBV21-1 is marked as a pseudogene. The CDR3 loop spans 16 amino acids. CDR3 coding DNA: TGTGCCAGCAGCAAAGTCGACCGACGACCTCCCTATGGCTACACCTTC. It is translated as CASSKVDRRPPYGYTF.

The chain is built from TRBV6-6 and TRBJ2-1; 10 positions match TRBD1. The CDR3 contains 15 residues. Germline CDR1 is MNHNY and CDR2 is SVGAGI (reference sequence). V shed 4 bases, J shed 7 bases, and the junction held 7 bases outside the gene matches. As DNA, the CDR3 is TGTGCCAGCAGTTGGCCGGGACAGGGGAAGAATGAGCAGTTCTTC. The encoded protein is CASSWPGQGKNEQFF.

J is TRBJ2-5 and V is TRBV7-2; TRBD2 agrees at 7 bases. Trimming cost V 5 bases and J 1 base; bases outside gene matches: 13. CDR3 size: 17 residues. Germline CDR1 is SGHTA and CDR2 is FQGNSA. The CDR3 is CASSRIKSGTPQETQYF. CDR3 bases: TGTGCCAGCAGCCGCATCAAGAGCGGGACCCCCCAAGAGACCCAGTACTTC.

A single count supports this clone. The gene calls are TRBV7-2 and TRBJ2-7; 9 nucleotides agree with TRBD2. V lost 1 base, J lost 2 bases, and 3 bases stayed unmatched. Germline loops: CDR1 SGHTA, CDR2 FQGNSA. CDR3 length equals 15 residues. The CDR3 loop is CASSLDGGRAYEQYF. CDR3 DNA: TGTGCCAGCAGCTTAGATGGCGGGAGGGCCTACGAGCAGTACTTC.

This chain connects TRBV4-2 to TRBJ1-2; TRBD1 matches at 7 bases. Germline V gene data show CDR1 as LGHNA and CDR2 as YNFKEQ. CDR3 size: 16 residues. V trimming: 0 bases; J trimming: 5 bases; junction bases outside the gene matches: 9. The CDR3 nucleotides read TGTGCCAGCAGCCAAGATGAGACAGGGAGGGGTTATGGCTACACCTTC. The encoded protein is CASSQDETGRGYGYTF.

On this clone: Distinct nucleotide sequences in the sample also encode this CDR3. The chain couples TRBV9 to TRBJ2-2; tentatively, D is TRBD2 (6 bases). The CDR3 totals 15 residues. Germline V gene lookup returns CDR1 SGDLS and CDR2 YYNGEE. V shed 2 bases and J shed 2 bases, with 10 bases lying between them. The CDR3 sequence: CASSVGGTNTGELFF. As DNA, the CDR3 is TGTGCCAGCAGCGTGGGCGGGACCAACACCGGGGAGCTGTTTTTT.

This rearrangement joins TRBV7-2 to TRBJ2-7; 7 bases are shared with TRBD1. The J segment lost 4 bases and the V segment lost 3 bases, leaving 6 bases of the junction unmatched. This CDR3 is 14 amino acids long. The V gene's germline CDR1 is SGHTA and CDR2 FQGNSA. This chain's CDR3 is CASSLGTAKYEQYF. The DNA for the CDR3 is TGTGCCAGCAGCTTGGGGACAGCGAAGTACGAGCAGTACTTC. The entire variable domain, with the rest obtained from reference TRBV7-2 and TRBJ2-7, is as follows: GAGVSQSPSNKVTEKGKDVELRCDPISGHTALYWYRQSLGQGLEFLIYFQGNSAPDKSGLPSDRFSAERTGGSVSTLTIQRTQQEDSAVYLCASSLGTAKYEQYFGPGTRLTVT.

The chain has TRBV5-5 and TRBJ2-1, with 10 bases that match TRBD1. Germline V gene data show CDR1 as SGHKS and CDR2 as YYEKEE (reference sequence). This CDR3 has 16 amino acids. The J segment lost 4 bases and the V segment lost 3 bases, leaving 7 bases of the junction unmatched. The CDR3 spells CASSSLGQGGYNEQFF. The CDR3 DNA reads as TGTGCCAGCAGCTCCCTAGGACAGGGGGGGTACAATGAGCAGTTCTTC.

The rearrangement uses TRBV11-2 and TRBJ1-1; 8 bases match TRBD1. CDR3 length: 18 amino acids. Trimming cost V 5 bases and J 0 bases; bases outside gene matches: 14. Germline lookup yields CDR1 SGHAT and CDR2 FQNNGV. The CDR3 here is CASSPRTGSPLMNTEAFF. In DNA, the CDR3 is TGTGCCAGCAGCCCGAGGACAGGGAGTCCCCTCATGAACACTGAAGCTTTCTTT.

CDR3 amino acids: CASSLTGSVAEAFF. The CDR3 nucleotides are TGTGCCAGCAGCTTGACGGGATCAGTGGCTGAAGCTTTCTTT. V is TRBV5-5 and J is TRBJ1-1; D gene ambiguous. Trimming pared 1 base from V and 6 bases from J, leaving 13 bases between. The length of the CDR3 is 14 residues. The V gene's germline CDR1 is SGHKS and CDR2 YYEKEE (reference sequence).

This clone has only a few counts. In the same sample, other DNA sequences code for this CDR3. DNA of the CDR3: TGTGCCAGCAGTTTAACTGGTCGGGGCTACACCTTC. Protein: CASSLTGRGYTF. The chain links TRBV28 to TRBJ1-2, with D unresolved. Trimming cost V 2 bases and J 8 bases, with 9 bases left between them. Germline loops: CDR1 MDHEN, CDR2 SYDVKM. CDR3 length equals 12 residues.

DNA of the CDR3: TGCGCCAGCGGGGACAGCCGGCGGGATGAGCAGTTCTTC. Translated, it gives CASGDSRRDEQFF. This rearrangement joins TRBV5-1 to TRBJ2-1, with 7 bases aligning to TRBD1. Germline assignment: CDR1 SGHRS and CDR2 YFSETQ. J gave up 8 bases and V 7 bases, and 9 bases lay outside the gene matches. The CDR3 totals 13 residues.

In this sample, this clone turned up once. In the same sample, other DNA sequences code for this CDR3. This chain joins TRBV7-9 and TRBJ1-2; 7 nucleotides match TRBD1. V dropped 5 bases and J dropped 7; count of bases not matched to a gene: 7. Germline assignment: CDR1 SEHNR and CDR2 FQNEAQ (reference sequence). The CDR3 length is 13 residues. The CDR3 region is CASSPDRAGGYTF. The CDR3 coding sequence is TGTGCCAGCAGCCCTGACAGGGCGGGTGGCTACACCTTC. Variable domain in full (rest from reference TRBV7-9 and TRBJ1-2): DTGVSQNPRHKITKRGQNVTFRCDPISEHNRLYWYRQTLGQGPEFLTYFQNEAQLEKSRLLSDRFSAERPKGSFSTLEIQRTEQGDSAMYLCASSPDRAGGYTFGSGTRLTVV.

CDR3 sequence reads: CATSRGLAGDNEQFF. The CDR3 bases are TGTGCCACCAGCAGGGGACTAGCGGGAGACAATGAGCAGTTCTTC. The chain couples TRBV15 to TRBJ2-1, with TRBD2 matching over 14 bases. With 3 bases clipped from V and 5 bases from J, the junction kept 0 bases outside the gene matches. CDR3 length equals 15 residues. Germline lookup yields CDR1 LNHNV and CDR2 YYDKDF (reference sequence).